These 31 T cell receptor beta chains share one sample of origin, sequenced in a study of blood T cell repertoires in COVID-19. Profiling relied on immunoSEQ multiplex PCR, and the TCRdb table lists in-frame clones only, not all of them. The sample contains more than 200,000 clones, 70% to 90% of which appear only once. The sequencing sample was made of peripheral blood. All receptors derive from a man aged 18 to 30 with active or convalescent COVID-19.

V usage is TRBV2 and J usage is TRBJ1-1, with 7 bases aligning to TRBD1. The CDR3 length is 15 residues. CDR1 SNHLY and CDR2 FYNNEI come from the germline V gene. The trim removed 7 bases at V and 11 bases at J, leaving 19 bases unmatched. In DNA, the CDR3 is TGTGCCAGCATCCGGGAATCCTTGACAGGGAATGGTGCTTTCTTT. Translation gives CASIRESLTGNGAFF. Together with reference TRBV2 and TRBJ1-1, the CDR3 gives the full variable domain: EPEVTQTPSHQVTQMGQEVILRCVPISNHLYFYWYRQILGQKVEFLVSFYNNEISEKSEIFDDQFSVERPDGSNFTLKIRSTKLEDSAMYFCASIRESLTGNGAFFGQGTRLTVV.

This rearrangement joins TRBV24-1 to TRBJ2-1; 11 nucleotides align to TRBD1. V trimming: 3 bases; J trimming: 7 bases; junction bases outside the gene matches: 4. The CDR3 runs to 15 residues. Germline V CDR1 and CDR2: KGHDR, SFDVKD. The CDR3 nucleotides read TGTGCCACCAGTGATCGGGGGGACAGGGGGAATGAGCAGTTCTTC. This sequence encodes CATSDRGDRGNEQFF.

The chain joins TRBV19 to TRBJ2-1; TRBD2 matches 7 bases. The CDR3 totals 16 residues. Germline CDR1 and CDR2: LNHDA and SQIVND (reference sequence). Unmatched junction bases numbered 10, after V lost 4 bases and J lost 4 bases. DNA for the CDR3: TGTGCCAGTAGTAGGGCTGGGGGGGTACTTTACAATGAGCAGTTCTTC. It yields the protein CASSRAGGVLYNEQFF.

In this sample, this clone turned up a few times. The chain couples TRBV7-2 to TRBJ1-3, with TRBD1 matching over 11 bases. V gave up 6 bases and J gave up 6 bases; unmatched junction bases: 7. This CDR3 is built from 15 residues. Germline assignment: CDR1 SGHTA and CDR2 FQGNSA. CDR3 in amino acids: CASSSRTGGLNTIYF. CDR3 DNA sequence: TGTGCCAGCAGTTCCCGGACAGGGGGCTTAAACACCATATATTTT.

The rearrangement uses TRBV6-5 and TRBJ2-2; tentatively, D is TRBD1 (6 bases). The V and J ends lost 6 bases and 5 bases respectively, with 16 bases between them. Per germline, CDR1 MNHEY and CDR2 SVGAGI. The CDR3 is 15 residues long. CDR3 sequence: CASRPAGVMTGELFF. Written as DNA, the CDR3 is TGTGCCAGCAGGCCCGCAGGGGTTATGACCGGGGAGCTGTTTTTT.

This clone was observed once. The rearrangement joins TRBV6-6 to TRBJ2-3, with 8 bases aligning to TRBD2. Germline-derived CDR1 and CDR2 are MNHNY and SVGAGI (reference sequence). V lost 10 bases to trimming and J lost 2 bases; unmatched junction nucleotides: 14. The CDR3 length is 16 residues. CDR3 DNA sequence: TGTGCCATTTCGAGTTCTTGGCGGGGGGACACAGATACGCAGTATTTT. Translation gives CAISSSWRGDTDTQYF.

This sequence joins TRBV5-1 and TRBJ1-2; possible D gene TRBD1, 6 bases. Trimming pared 6 bases from V and 0 bases from J, leaving 12 bases between. CDR1 and CDR2 from the germline V gene are SGHRS and YFSETQ. CDR3 length equals 14 residues. CDR3 sequence reads: CASKGEGANYGYTF. The DNA for the CDR3 is TGCGCCAGCAAGGGGGAGGGAGCTAACTATGGCTACACCTTC.

The chain is built from TRBV5-1 and TRBJ1-1; D remains ambiguous. Trimming left V 5 bases short and J 0 bases short, with 11 bases between. The CDR3 runs to 14 residues. The germline V gene encodes CDR1 SGHRS and CDR2 YFSETQ. This CDR3 reads CASRTAAMNTEAFF. For the CDR3, the DNA is TGCGCCAGCAGGACCGCAGCGATGAACACTGAAGCTTTCTTT.

The chain joins TRBV27 to TRBJ1-4; D remains unclear. This CDR3 contains 15 residues. Trimming removed 4 bases at V and 10 bases at J, with 19 bases between. The germline gives CDR1 MNHEY, CDR2 SMNVEV (reference sequence). The CDR3 protein is CASSSGGGIPGKLFF. CDR3 DNA sequence: TGTGCCAGCAGTTCTGGTGGAGGCATCCCTGGAAAACTGTTTTTT.

The chain couples TRBV5-1 to TRBJ2-5, with unresolved D. With 1 base removed from V and 1 base from J, the gap between germline ends came to 11 bases. The CDR3 length is 15 residues. Germline CDR1 SGHRS, CDR2 YFSETQ. The CDR3 loop reads CASSLRGLFQETQYF. The CDR3 bases are TGCGCCAGCAGCTTGCGTGGGCTCTTCCAAGAGACCCAGTACTTC.

The chain couples TRBV13 to TRBJ2-7, with TRBD2 as a possible D gene (8 bases). Per the germline V gene, CDR1 is PRHDT and CDR2 is FYEKMQ (reference sequence). This CDR3 has 15 amino acids. Trimming left V 5 bases short and J 5 bases short, with 19 bases between. The CDR3 is CASSPGRGLGHEQYF. As DNA, the CDR3 is TGTGCCAGCAGCCCCGGGAGGGGGCTCGGGCACGAGCAGTACTTC.

A word on this clone: The same CDR3 also results from other DNA sequences found in this sample. This rearrangement joins TRBV12-3 or TRBV12-4 to TRBJ1-5, with D unclear. The CDR3 has 13 residues. Trimming left V 3 bases short and J 4 bases short, with 7 bases between. The CDR3 region is CASSLSGNQPQHF. CDR3 DNA sequence: TGTGCCAGCAGTTTGAGTGGTAATCAGCCCCAGCATTTT.

This sequence joins TRBV5-4 and TRBJ2-3, with 10 bases identical to TRBD2. The CDR3 has 16 amino acids. V dropped 4 bases and J dropped 0; count of bases not matched to a gene: 5. In germline, CDR1 is SGHNT, CDR2 YYREEE (reference sequence). CDR3 amino acids: CASSEGLALSTDTQYF. The CDR3 bases are TGTGCCAGCAGCGAGGGACTAGCGCTTAGCACAGATACGCAGTATTTT. Full variable domain (missing parts from reference TRBV5-4 and TRBJ2-3): ETGVTQSPTHLIKTRGQQVTLRCSSQSGHNTVSWYQQALGQGPQFIFQYYREEENGRGNFPPRFSGLQFPNYSSELNVNALELDDSALYLCASSEGLALSTDTQYFGPGTRLTVL.

The chain has TRBV5-1 and TRBJ2-3; weak D call: TRBD2 (5 bases). Germline loops: CDR1 SGHRS, CDR2 YFSETQ. The CDR3 sequence is 13 residues long. V lost 5 bases to trimming and J lost 1 base, with 8 bases between them. DNA of the CDR3: TGCGCCAGCAGGGTCGGGGGCACAGATACGCAGTATTTT. This sequence encodes CASRVGGTDTQYF.

This clone was detected once. The J gene is TRBJ2-5, the V gene TRBV4-3; TRBD2 agrees at 7 bases. V lost 4 bases to trimming and J lost 5 bases; unmatched junction nucleotides: 7. Per germline, CDR1 LGHNA and CDR2 YSLEER. The CDR3 is 14 amino acids. The CDR3: CASSPAAGVETQYF. The CDR3 nucleotides read TGCGCCAGCAGCCCCGCGGCGGGAGTGGAGACCCAGTACTTC.

The J gene is TRBJ2-1, the V gene TRBV28; D uncertain. Germline CDR1 and CDR2: MDHEN and SYDVKM. V was clipped by 4 bases and J by 7 bases, with 17 bases between them. This CDR3 spans 15 amino acids. Here the CDR3 reads CASSSIEAYSNEQFF. CDR3 sequence (DNA): TGTGCCAGCAGTTCAATCGAGGCATACTCGAATGAGCAGTTCTTC. Together with reference TRBV28 and TRBJ2-1, the CDR3 gives the full variable domain: DVKVTQSSRYLVKRTGEKVFLECVQDMDHENMFWYRQDPGLGLRLIYFSYDVKMKEKGDIPEGYSVSREKKERFSLILESASTNQTSMYLCASSSIEAYSNEQFFGPGTRLTVL.

The V gene is TRBV28, the J gene TRBJ2-4, with a possible D match to TRBD2 (6 bases). Germline-derived CDR1 and CDR2 are MDHEN and SYDVKM. The CDR3 extends over 15 amino acids. V lost 2 bases to trimming and J lost 7 bases, with 15 bases between them. The CDR3 DNA reads as TGTGCCAGCAGTTTAGAGGTGGGAGGAGGTAACATTCAGTACTTC. This gives the protein CASSLEVGGGNIQYF.

The V call is TRBV9, the J call TRBJ1-6, with TRBD1 matching 8 bases. Trimming took 4 bases from V and 9 from J; bases not matched to a gene: 3. Germline loops: CDR1 SGDLS, CDR2 YYNGEE. This CDR3 is built from 13 residues. The CDR3 loop reads CASSPDRASPLHF. The CDR3 nucleotides read TGTGCCAGCAGCCCGGACAGGGCTTCACCCCTCCACTTT.

As for this clone: The same CDR3 is also encoded by other DNA sequences in this sample. The chain combines TRBV7-9 with TRBJ1-1; the match to TRBD1 covers 7 bases. This CDR3 region has 13 residues. V lost 3 bases, J lost 3 bases, and 1 base stayed unmatched. In germline, CDR1 is SEHNR, CDR2 FQNEAQ (reference sequence). The CDR3 nucleotides read TGTGCCAGCAGCTTGCAGGGGGACACTGAAGCTTTCTTT. Residues: CASSLQGDTEAFF. Drawing the rest from reference TRBV7-9 and TRBJ1-1, the complete variable domain is DTGVSQNPRHKITKRGQNVTFRCDPISEHNRLYWYRQTLGQGPEFLTYFQNEAQLEKSRLLSDRFSAERPKGSFSTLEIQRTEQGDSAMYLCASSLQGDTEAFFGQGTRLTVV.

This clone has a single count. One junction end disagrees with the germline gene, perhaps due to a read error. Here the CDR3 reads CASSPVPWWNANSEAFF. The CDR3 coding sequence is TGTGCCAGCTCACCCGTCCCGTGGTGGAACGCTAACAGTGAAGCTTTCTTT. This chain connects TRBV18 to TRBJ1-1; D not resolved. The V gene's germline CDR1 is KGHSH and CDR2 LQKENI. This CDR3 spans 17 amino acids.

This clone came up a few times. The rearrangement uses TRBV28 and TRBJ2-7; 9 nucleotides line up with TRBD2. CDR1 is MDHEN, CDR2 SYDVKM, per germline. CDR3 size: 14 residues. The V and J ends lost 4 bases and 3 bases, in that order; junction bases with no gene match: 4. The CDR3 here is CASSSKRGDYEQYF. The CDR3 bases are TGTGCCAGCAGTTCCAAGCGGGGGGACTACGAGCAGTACTTC.

The J gene is TRBJ1-1, the V gene TRBV16; unclear D gene. The CDR3 totals 19 residues. Germline-derived CDR1 and CDR2 are KGHSY and FQNENV. The V gene lost 3 bases and the J gene lost 4 bases, with 27 bases spanning the gap. For the CDR3, the DNA is TGTGCCAGCAGCCACGTAGGAGGGAGAACCCCCGGTTTGTCCACTGAAGCTTTCTTT. Its translation: CASSHVGGRTPGLSTEAFF.

The genes are TRBV14 and TRBJ2-1, with D perhaps matching TRBD2 (5 bases). The CDR3 is 13 residues long. Trimming pared 3 bases from V and 9 bases from J, leaving 12 bases between. Germline CDR1 reads SGHDN; CDR2 reads FVKESK. The CDR3 coding sequence is TGTGCCAGCAGCCATTTAAGCGGAGGTGAGCAGTTCTTC. This encodes CASSHLSGGEQFF.

The chain links TRBV9 to TRBJ2-5, with TRBD2 matching over 9 bases. The V gene end was trimmed by 3 bases and the J gene end by 1 base; junction bases not matched to a gene: 7. Germline CDR1 reads SGDLS; CDR2 reads YYNGEE. The CDR3 sequence is 16 residues long. The DNA of the CDR3 is TGTGCCAGCAGCGGGGGAGCGGGAGGCCGCCAAGAGACCCAGTACTTC. This codes for CASSGGAGGRQETQYF.

This clone has more than one count but fewer than ten. The chain uses TRBV6-5 and TRBJ1-3; TRBD1 is a possible D gene (5 bases). This CDR3 comprises 15 residues. V was trimmed by 6 bases and J by 0 bases, leaving 12 bases between them. Germline-derived CDR1 and CDR2 are MNHEY and SVGAGI. The CDR3 protein is CASRGTAGSGNTIYF. CDR3 nucleotide sequence: TGTGCCAGCAGAGGGACTGCGGGCTCTGGAAACACCATATATTTT.

The J gene is TRBJ1-5, the V gene TRBV6-6; TRBD1 is a possible D gene (5 bases). Germline V gene lookup returns CDR1 MNHNY and CDR2 SVGAGI (reference sequence). V was trimmed by 5 bases and J by 5 bases, leaving 22 bases between them. The CDR3 length is 17 residues. The CDR3: CASSRGSRYRPYQPQHF. CDR3 sequence (DNA): TGTGCCAGCAGTCGGGGTTCGAGGTACAGGCCTTATCAGCCCCAGCATTTT.

The CDR3 nucleotides are TGTGCCACCAGCAGAGAGTTGGCAGACCAAGAGACCCAGTACTTC. Amino acids: CATSRELADQETQYF. V is TRBV15 and J is TRBJ2-5; D unclear. This CDR3 is 15 amino acids long. Germline-derived CDR1 and CDR2 are LNHNV and YYDKDF (reference sequence). V lost 0 bases and J 0 bases, leaving 8 bases between the germline ends.

J is TRBJ2-3 and V is TRBV9; maybe TRBD2 (6 bases). Germline-derived CDR1 and CDR2 are SGDLS and YYNGEE. This CDR3 spans 17 amino acids. With 4 bases removed from V and 4 bases from J, the gap between germline ends came to 22 bases. The CDR3 DNA is TGTGCCAGCAGCTCTAGGTTGCCGGGAGAAAGGCCAGATACGCAGTATTTT. Translating gives CASSSRLPGERPDTQYF.

The V and J genes are TRBV9 and TRBJ2-2, with 9 bases identical to TRBD2. Germline values: CDR1 SGDLS, CDR2 YYNGEE. The CDR3 runs 18 residues. Losses at the gene ends were 0 bases for V and 3 bases for J; bases not matched to a gene: 9. CDR3 protein: CASSVADLAGTDTGELFF. CDR3 DNA: TGTGCCAGCAGCGTAGCTGATCTAGCGGGAACGGACACCGGGGAGCTGTTTTTT. The full variable domain, its missing parts supplied by reference TRBV9 and TRBJ2-2, is DSGVTQTPKHLITATGQRVTLRCSPRSGDLSVYWYQQSLDQGLQFLIQYYNGEERAKGNILERFSAQQFPDLHSELNLSSLELGDSALYFCASSVADLAGTDTGELFFGEGSRLTVL.

This chain connects TRBV9 to TRBJ2-7; TRBD1 might be the D (5 bases). Trimming left V 0 bases short and J 5 bases short, with 6 bases between. The CDR3 is 12 amino acids. The V gene's germline CDR1 is SGDLS and CDR2 YYNGEE. The CDR3: CASSVEGNEQYF. DNA for the CDR3: TGTGCCAGCAGCGTAGAGGGGAACGAGCAGTACTTC.

The chain links TRBV14 to TRBJ2-1; tentatively, D is TRBD1 (6 bases). V was cut by 4 bases and J by 0 bases, with 16 bases left in between. CDR1 SGHDN and CDR2 FVKESK come from the germline V gene. The CDR3 loop spans 17 amino acids. The CDR3 nucleotides read TGTGCCAGCAGCCGCTCGAGGGGGACGGTCTCCTACAATGAGCAGTTCTTC. It yields the protein CASSRSRGTVSYNEQFF.